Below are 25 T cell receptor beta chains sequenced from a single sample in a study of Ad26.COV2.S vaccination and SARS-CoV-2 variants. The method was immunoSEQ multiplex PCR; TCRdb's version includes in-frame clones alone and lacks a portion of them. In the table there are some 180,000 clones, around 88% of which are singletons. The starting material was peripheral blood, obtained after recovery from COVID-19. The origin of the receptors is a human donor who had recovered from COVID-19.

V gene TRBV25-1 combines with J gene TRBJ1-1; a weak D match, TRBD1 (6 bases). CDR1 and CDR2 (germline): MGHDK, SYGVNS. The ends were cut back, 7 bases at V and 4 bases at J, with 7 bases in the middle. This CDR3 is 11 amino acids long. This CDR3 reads CASTDSTEAFF. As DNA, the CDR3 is TGTGCCAGCACGGACAGCACTGAAGCTTTCTTT.

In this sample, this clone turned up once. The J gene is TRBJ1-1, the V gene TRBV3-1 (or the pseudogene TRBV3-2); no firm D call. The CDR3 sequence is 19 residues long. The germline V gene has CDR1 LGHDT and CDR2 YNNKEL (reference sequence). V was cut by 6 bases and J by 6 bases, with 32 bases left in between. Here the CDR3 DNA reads TGTGCCAGCAGTGACAAGATCCGGCGGAACCTAGAACAAATCGCTGAAGCTTTCTTT. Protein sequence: CASSDKIRRNLEQIAEAFF.

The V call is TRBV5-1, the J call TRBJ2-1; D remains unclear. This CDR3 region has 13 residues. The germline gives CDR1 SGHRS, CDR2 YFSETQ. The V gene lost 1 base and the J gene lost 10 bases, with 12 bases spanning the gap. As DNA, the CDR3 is TGCGCCAGCAGCTTGTTCCCGACGCAAGAGCAGTTCTTC. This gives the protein CASSLFPTQEQFF.

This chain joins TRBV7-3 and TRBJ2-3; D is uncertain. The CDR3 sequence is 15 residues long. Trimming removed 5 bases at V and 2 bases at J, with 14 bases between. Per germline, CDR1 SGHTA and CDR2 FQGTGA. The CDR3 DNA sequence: TGTGCCAGCAGCCGCCTATGGGAAAACACAGATACGCAGTATTTT. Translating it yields CASSRLWENTDTQYF.

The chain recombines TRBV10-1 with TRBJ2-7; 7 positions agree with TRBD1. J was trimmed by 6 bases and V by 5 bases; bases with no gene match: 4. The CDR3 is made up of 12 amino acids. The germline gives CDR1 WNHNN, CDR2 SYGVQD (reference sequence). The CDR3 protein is CASSPTGVEQYF. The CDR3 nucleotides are TGCGCCAGCAGTCCTACAGGGGTCGAGCAGTACTTC.

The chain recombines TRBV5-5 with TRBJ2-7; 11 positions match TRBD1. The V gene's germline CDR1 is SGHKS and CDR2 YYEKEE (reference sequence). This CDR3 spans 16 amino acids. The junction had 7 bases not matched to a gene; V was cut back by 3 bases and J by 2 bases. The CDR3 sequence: CASSSGTGGITYEQYF. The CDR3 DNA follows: TGTGCCAGCAGCTCTGGGACAGGGGGGATTACCTACGAGCAGTACTTC.

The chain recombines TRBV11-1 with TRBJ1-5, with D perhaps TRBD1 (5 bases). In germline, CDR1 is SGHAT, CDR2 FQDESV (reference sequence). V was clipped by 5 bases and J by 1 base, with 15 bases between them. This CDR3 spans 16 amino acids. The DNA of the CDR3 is TGTGCCAGCAGCCGTGCGGGGGGGGTGAGCAATCAGCCCCAGCATTTT. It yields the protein CASSRAGGVSNQPQHF. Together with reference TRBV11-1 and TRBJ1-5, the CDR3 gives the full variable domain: EAEVAQSPRYKITEKSQAVAFWCDPISGHATLYWYRQILGQGPELLVQFQDESVVDDSQLPKDRFSAERLKGVDSTLKIQPAELGDSAMYLCASSRAGGVSNQPQHFGDGTRLSIL.

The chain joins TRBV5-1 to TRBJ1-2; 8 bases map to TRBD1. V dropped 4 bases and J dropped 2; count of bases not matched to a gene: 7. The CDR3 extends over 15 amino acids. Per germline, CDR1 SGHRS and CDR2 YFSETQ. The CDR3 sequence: CASSGGQGENYGYTF. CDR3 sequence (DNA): TGCGCCAGCAGCGGCGGACAGGGAGAAAACTATGGCTACACCTTC.

For the CDR3, the DNA is TGTGCCAGCAGGAGAGCCCGGGGCCCCGGGGAGCTGTTTTTT. Protein: CASRRARGPGELFF. The gene calls are TRBV6-5 and TRBJ2-2; D assignment may be TRBD1 or TRBD2 (5 bases each). The CDR3 totals 14 residues. Germline V CDR1 and CDR2: MNHEY, SVGAGI. Trimming removed 6 bases at V and 6 bases at J, with 14 bases between.

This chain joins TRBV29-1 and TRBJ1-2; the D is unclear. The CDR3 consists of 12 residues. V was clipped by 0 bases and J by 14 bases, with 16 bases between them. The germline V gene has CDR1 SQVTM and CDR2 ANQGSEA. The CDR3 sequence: CSVEDRGRALTF. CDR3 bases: TGCAGCGTTGAAGATCGCGGTAGAGCTCTAACCTTC.

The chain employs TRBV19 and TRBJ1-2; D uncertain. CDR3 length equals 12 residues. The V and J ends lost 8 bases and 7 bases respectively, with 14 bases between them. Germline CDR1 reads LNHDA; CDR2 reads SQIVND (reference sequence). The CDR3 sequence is CASSYSGGGYTF. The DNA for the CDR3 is TGTGCCAGTTCTTACTCCGGTGGTGGCTACACCTTC.

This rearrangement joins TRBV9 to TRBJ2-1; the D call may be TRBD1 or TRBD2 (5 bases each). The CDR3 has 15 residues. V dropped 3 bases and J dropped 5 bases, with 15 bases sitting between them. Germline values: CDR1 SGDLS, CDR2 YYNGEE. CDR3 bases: TGTGCCAGCAGCGCCCTGGGACCGAAAAACAATGAGCAGTTCTTC. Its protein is CASSALGPKNNEQFF.

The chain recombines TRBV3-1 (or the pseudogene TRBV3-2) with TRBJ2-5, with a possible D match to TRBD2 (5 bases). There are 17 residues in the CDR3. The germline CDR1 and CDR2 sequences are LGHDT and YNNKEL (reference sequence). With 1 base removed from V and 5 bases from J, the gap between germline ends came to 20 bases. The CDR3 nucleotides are TGTGCCAGCAGCCAAGGAGTGGTCGGACTCCCTTCGGAGACCCAGTACTTC. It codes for CASSQGVVGLPSETQYF.

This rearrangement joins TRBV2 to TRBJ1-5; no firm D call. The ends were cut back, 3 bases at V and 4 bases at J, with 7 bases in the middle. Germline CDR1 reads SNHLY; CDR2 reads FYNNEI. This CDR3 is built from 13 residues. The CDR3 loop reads CASSDAVNQPQHF. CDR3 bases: TGTGCCAGCAGTGATGCAGTTAATCAGCCCCAGCATTTT.

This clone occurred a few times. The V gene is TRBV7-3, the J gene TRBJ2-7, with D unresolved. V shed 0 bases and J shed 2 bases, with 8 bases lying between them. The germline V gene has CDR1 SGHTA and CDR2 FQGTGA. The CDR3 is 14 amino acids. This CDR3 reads CASSLTGETYEQYF. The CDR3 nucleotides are TGTGCCAGCAGCTTAACAGGCGAAACCTACGAGCAGTACTTC. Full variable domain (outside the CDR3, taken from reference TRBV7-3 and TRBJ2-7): GAGVSQTPSNKVTEKGKYVELRCDPISGHTALYWYRQSLGQGPEFLIYFQGTGAADDSGLPNDRFFAVRPEGSVSTLKIQRTERGDSAVYLCASSLTGETYEQYFGPGTRLTVT.

The CDR3 protein is CASSSGGTGVETQYF. For the CDR3, the DNA is TGTGCCAGCAGCTCCGGAGGGACAGGGGTAGAGACCCAGTACTTC. This chain links TRBV11-2 with TRBJ2-5; 10 bases map to TRBD1. The junction had 6 bases not matched to a gene; V was cut back by 4 bases and J by 4 bases. The length of the CDR3 is 15 residues. Germline V lookup: CDR1 SGHAT, CDR2 FQNNGV.

CDR3 protein: CATSRQETQYF. DNA of the CDR3: TGTGCCACCAGCAGGCAAGAGACCCAGTACTTC. The chain is built from TRBV15 and TRBJ2-5; no clear D gene. V lost 3 bases and J 2 bases, leaving 1 base between the germline ends. Germline V gene sequence: CDR1 LNHNV, CDR2 YYDKDF (reference sequence). There are 11 residues in the CDR3. Complete variable domain (other parts from reference TRBV15 and TRBJ2-5): DAMVIQNPRYQVTQFGKPVTLSCSQTLNHNVMYWYQQKSSQAPKLLFHYYDKDFNNEADTPDNFQSRRPNTSFCFLDIRSPGLGDTAMYLCATSRQETQYFGPGTRLLVL.

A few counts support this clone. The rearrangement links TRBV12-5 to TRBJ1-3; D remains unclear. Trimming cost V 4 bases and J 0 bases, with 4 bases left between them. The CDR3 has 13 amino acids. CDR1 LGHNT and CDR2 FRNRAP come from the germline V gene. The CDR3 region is CASGSTSGNTIYF. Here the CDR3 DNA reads TGTGCTAGTGGTTCCACCTCTGGAAACACCATATATTTT. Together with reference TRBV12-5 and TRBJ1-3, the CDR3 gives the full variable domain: DARVTQTPRHKVTEMGQEVTMRCQPILGHNTVFWYRQTMMQGLELLAYFRNRAPLDDSGMPKDRFSAEMPDATLATLKIQPSEPRDSAVYFCASGSTSGNTIYFGEGSWLTVV.

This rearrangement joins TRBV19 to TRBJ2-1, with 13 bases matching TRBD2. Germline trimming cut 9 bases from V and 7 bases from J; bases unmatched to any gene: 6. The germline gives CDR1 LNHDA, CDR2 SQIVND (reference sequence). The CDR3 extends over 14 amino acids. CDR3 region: CASTGLAGPNEQFF. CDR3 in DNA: TGTGCCAGCACGGGACTAGCGGGACCGAATGAGCAGTTCTTC.

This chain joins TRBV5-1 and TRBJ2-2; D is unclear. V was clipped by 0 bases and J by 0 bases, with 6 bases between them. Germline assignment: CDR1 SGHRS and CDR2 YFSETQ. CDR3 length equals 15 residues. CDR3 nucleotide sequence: TGCGCCAGCAGCTTGGCCAGCTCGAACACCGGGGAGCTGTTTTTT. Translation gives CASSLASSNTGELFF.

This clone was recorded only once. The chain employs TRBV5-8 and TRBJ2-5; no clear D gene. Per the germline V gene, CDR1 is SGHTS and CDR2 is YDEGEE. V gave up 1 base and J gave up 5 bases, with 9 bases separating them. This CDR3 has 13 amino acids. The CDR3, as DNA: TGTGCCAGCAGCTTGTGGAACCGGGAGACCCAGTACTTC. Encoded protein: CASSLWNRETQYF.

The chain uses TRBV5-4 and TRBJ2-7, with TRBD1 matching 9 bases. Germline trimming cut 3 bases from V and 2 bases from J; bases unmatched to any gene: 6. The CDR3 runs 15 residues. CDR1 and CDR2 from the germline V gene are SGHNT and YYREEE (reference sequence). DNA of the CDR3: TGTGCCAGCAGCTGGGGACAGGGTTGGGCCTACGAGCAGTACTTC. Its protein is CASSWGQGWAYEQYF.

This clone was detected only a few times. The CDR3 sequence is CASSSRVSYNEQFF. Here the CDR3 DNA reads TGTGCCAGCAGCTCGCGGGTTTCCTACAATGAGCAGTTCTTC. The V and J genes are TRBV7-6 and TRBJ2-1; D may be TRBD2 (5 bases). The CDR3 consists of 14 residues. Germline CDR1 is SGHVS and CDR2 is FNYEAQ. V was cut by 4 bases and J by 1 base, with 8 bases left in between.

CDR3: CASIFDSLNEQFF. Here the CDR3 DNA reads TGTGCCAGCATATTCGACAGCCTAAATGAGCAGTTCTTC. V and J are TRBV2 and TRBJ2-1, with D possibly TRBD1 on 5 matching bases. The length of the CDR3 is 13 residues. CDR1 is SNHLY, CDR2 FYNNEI, per germline. V was clipped by 7 bases and J by 7 bases, with 14 bases between them.

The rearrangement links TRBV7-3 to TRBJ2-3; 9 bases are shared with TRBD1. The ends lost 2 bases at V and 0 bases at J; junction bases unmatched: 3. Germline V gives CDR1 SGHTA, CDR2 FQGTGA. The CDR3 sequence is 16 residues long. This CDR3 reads CASSLVGQGSTDTQYF. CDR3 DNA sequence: TGTGCCAGCAGCTTAGTCGGACAGGGGAGCACAGATACGCAGTATTTT.